The source of this TCR beta chain is a study of beta chain features in type 1 diabetes. Expressed TCRB transcripts were sequenced because the isolated RNA had all been reverse transcribed beforehand. Produced via immunoSEQ multiplex PCR; TCRdb's table is partial and in-frame only. The table shows 810,000 or so clones, with 17% occurring only once. Germline-derived CDR1 and CDR2 are SGHTA and FQGTGA. The V and J ends lost 4 bases and 9 bases, in that order; junction bases with no gene match: 15. This CDR3 region has 16 residues. Every donor provided one heparinised blood draw, which averaged about 110 mL.

Sequenced input: naive CD4+ T cells from blood. The V call is TRBV7-3, the J call TRBJ2-1; 7 bases fit TRBD2. This TCR was recovered from a woman aged 18-29 years in good health. The CDR3 loop is CASSYSTGGRATEQFF. In nucleotides, the CDR3 is TGTGCCAGCAGCTACTCCACCGGAGGGAGGGCAACTGAGCAGTTCTTC.